Below, one TCR beta chain is given with its context. As to time point: after neoadjuvant nivolumab, at surgical resection. Germline V gene data show CDR1 as SEHNR and CDR2 as FQNEAQ (reference sequence). The CDR3 covers 15 residues. Trimming cost V 1 base and J 1 base, with 9 bases left between them. This specimen belongs to a study of neoadjuvant anti-PD-1 for oral cavity cancer. Method: immunoSEQ multiplex PCR; TCRdb's copy keeps in-frame clones and lacks some. The sample has around 37,000 clones; over 30% are singletons. This clonotype was sampled from a person aged 35 to 85 with oral cavity squamous cell carcinoma. Sequencing used tumor tissue, obtained after nivolumab (anti-PD-1) treatment. The chain is built from TRBV7-9 and TRBJ2-3; TRBD1 or TRBD2 may be the D gene (5 bases each). The CDR3 sequence: CASSLGGIGTDTQYF. The CDR3 DNA follows: TGTGCCAGCAGCTTAGGGGGGATCGGCACAGATACGCAGTATTTT.